Listed below are T cell receptor beta chains from one sample, sequenced in a study of blood T cell repertoires in COVID-19. Produced via immunoSEQ multiplex PCR; TCRdb's table is partial and in-frame only. This table holds some 96,000 clones, about nine tenths found once. Sequencing was performed on peripheral blood. These receptors were obtained from a man aged 50 or older with acute or convalescent COVID-19. CDR3s include the opening cysteine and the closing phenylalanine or tryptophan. Fields, in order: J gene, clone size, V gene, D gene, CDR3 protein, CDR3 DNA. The D gene is left open where the match is weak. Size is omitted from some rows. Given values are once, few, many or a class for expanded clones.

j_gene: TRBJ1-3
abundance: -
v_gene: TRBV2
d_gene: TRBD1
CDR3aa: CASRDRGDTIYF
CDR3nt: TGTGCCAGCAGGGACAGGGGAGACACCATATATTTT

j_gene: TRBJ1-5
abundance: -
v_gene: TRBV19
d_gene: -
CDR3aa: CASSIDVGSSQPQHF
CDR3nt: TGTGCCAGTAGTATAGACGTGGGGTCTAGCCAGCCCCAGCATTTT

j_gene: TRBJ2-1
abundance: -
v_gene: TRBV30
d_gene: -
CDR3aa: CAWPLISNEQFF
CDR3nt: TGTGCCTGGCCTTTGATCAGCAATGAGCAGTTCTTC

j_gene: TRBJ1-2
abundance: -
v_gene: TRBV6-1
d_gene: -
CDR3aa: CASSESSSLRGNYGYTF
CDR3nt: TGTGCCAGCAGTGAATCAAGTTCTCTTCGAGGGAACTATGGCTACACCTTC

j_gene: TRBJ1-5
abundance: -
v_gene: TRBV5-1
d_gene: -
CDR3aa: CASSLSGDSNQPQHF
CDR3nt: TGCGCCAGCAGCTTAAGCGGGGATAGCAATCAGCCCCAGCATTTT

j_gene: TRBJ1-5
abundance: -
v_gene: TRBV5-6
d_gene: -
CDR3aa: CASSFGQSNQPQHF
CDR3nt: TGTGCCAGCAGCTTCGGACAGTCCAATCAGCCCCAGCATTTT

j_gene: TRBJ2-1
abundance: -
v_gene: TRBV18
d_gene: TRBD2
CDR3aa: CASSLREDYNEQFF
CDR3nt: TGTGCCAGCTCATTACGGGAGGACTACAATGAGCAGTTCTTC

j_gene: TRBJ2-1
abundance: many
v_gene: TRBV4-1
d_gene: TRBD2
CDR3aa: CASSHPFGRGTYNEQFF
CDR3nt: TGCGCCAGCAGCCATCCCTTCGGGAGGGGAACCTACAATGAGCAGTTCTTC

j_gene: TRBJ1-1
abundance: -
v_gene: TRBV6-5
d_gene: -
CDR3aa: CASSYEVGGSYEAFF
CDR3nt: TGTGCCAGCAGTTACGAGGTGGGAGGGTCTTATGAAGCTTTCTTT

j_gene: TRBJ1-6
abundance: once
v_gene: TRBV3-1/TRBV3-2
d_gene: TRBD1
CDR3aa: CASSRGQNNSPLHF
CDR3nt: TGTGCCAGCAGCCGGGGACAGAATAATTCACCCCTCCACTTT

j_gene: TRBJ2-7
abundance: -
v_gene: TRBV3-1/TRBV3-2
d_gene: TRBD1
CDR3aa: CASSTTGTGRYEQYF
CDR3nt: TGTGCCAGCAGCACCACCGGGACAGGGCGCTACGAGCAGTACTTC

j_gene: TRBJ2-1
abundance: -
v_gene: TRBV29-1
d_gene: -
CDR3aa: CSATLASYNEQFF
CDR3nt: TGCAGCGCAACACTAGCTTCCTACAATGAGCAGTTCTTC

j_gene: TRBJ2-3
abundance: -
v_gene: TRBV9
d_gene: TRBD2
CDR3aa: CASSPSGSLAGGRDTQYF
CDR3nt: TGTGCCAGCAGCCCATCAGGCTCTTTAGCGGGAGGGCGGGATACGCAGTATTTT

j_gene: TRBJ2-1
abundance: -
v_gene: TRBV7-9
d_gene: -
CDR3aa: CASSLVSGPTYNEQFF
CDR3nt: TGTGCCAGCAGCTTAGTTAGCGGTCCTACTTACAATGAGCAGTTCTTC

j_gene: TRBJ2-1
abundance: -
v_gene: TRBV7-2
d_gene: -
CDR3aa: CASSLRRAGENEQFF
CDR3nt: TGTGCCAGCAGCTTACGGCGGGCCGGGGAGAATGAGCAGTTCTTC

j_gene: TRBJ2-1
abundance: -
v_gene: TRBV19
d_gene: TRBD2
CDR3aa: CASNWASGRENEQFF
CDR3nt: TGTGCCAGTAACTGGGCTAGCGGGAGAGAAAATGAGCAGTTCTTC

j_gene: TRBJ1-3
abundance: once
v_gene: TRBV9
d_gene: -
CDR3aa: CASSETPGNTIYF
CDR3nt: TGTGCCAGCAGCGAGACACCCGGAAACACCATATATTTT

j_gene: TRBJ2-2
abundance: -
v_gene: TRBV5-1
d_gene: TRBD2
CDR3aa: CASRTGTSGNTGELFF
CDR3nt: TGCGCCAGCAGAACCGGGACTAGCGGGAACACCGGGGAGCTGTTTTTT

j_gene: TRBJ1-1
abundance: -
v_gene: TRBV5-1
d_gene: -
CDR3aa: CASSLDRSNTEAFF
CDR3nt: TGCGCCAGCAGCTTGGACAGGTCAAACACTGAAGCTTTCTTT

j_gene: TRBJ2-7
abundance: -
v_gene: TRBV11-3
d_gene: -
CDR3aa: CASSLKGHPTGSYEQYF
CDR3nt: TGTGCCAGCAGCCTTAAAGGACACCCTACAGGTTCATACGAGCAGTACTTC

j_gene: TRBJ1-1
abundance: -
v_gene: TRBV7-9
d_gene: -
CDR3aa: CASSLKDRNTEAFF
CDR3nt: TGTGCCAGCAGCTTAAAGGACAGGAACACTGAAGCTTTCTTT

j_gene: TRBJ2-5
abundance: -
v_gene: TRBV5-5
d_gene: -
CDR3aa: CASSWRLQGGGETQYF
CDR3nt: TGTGCCAGCAGCTGGCGTCTACAGGGAGGGGGGGAGACCCAGTACTTC